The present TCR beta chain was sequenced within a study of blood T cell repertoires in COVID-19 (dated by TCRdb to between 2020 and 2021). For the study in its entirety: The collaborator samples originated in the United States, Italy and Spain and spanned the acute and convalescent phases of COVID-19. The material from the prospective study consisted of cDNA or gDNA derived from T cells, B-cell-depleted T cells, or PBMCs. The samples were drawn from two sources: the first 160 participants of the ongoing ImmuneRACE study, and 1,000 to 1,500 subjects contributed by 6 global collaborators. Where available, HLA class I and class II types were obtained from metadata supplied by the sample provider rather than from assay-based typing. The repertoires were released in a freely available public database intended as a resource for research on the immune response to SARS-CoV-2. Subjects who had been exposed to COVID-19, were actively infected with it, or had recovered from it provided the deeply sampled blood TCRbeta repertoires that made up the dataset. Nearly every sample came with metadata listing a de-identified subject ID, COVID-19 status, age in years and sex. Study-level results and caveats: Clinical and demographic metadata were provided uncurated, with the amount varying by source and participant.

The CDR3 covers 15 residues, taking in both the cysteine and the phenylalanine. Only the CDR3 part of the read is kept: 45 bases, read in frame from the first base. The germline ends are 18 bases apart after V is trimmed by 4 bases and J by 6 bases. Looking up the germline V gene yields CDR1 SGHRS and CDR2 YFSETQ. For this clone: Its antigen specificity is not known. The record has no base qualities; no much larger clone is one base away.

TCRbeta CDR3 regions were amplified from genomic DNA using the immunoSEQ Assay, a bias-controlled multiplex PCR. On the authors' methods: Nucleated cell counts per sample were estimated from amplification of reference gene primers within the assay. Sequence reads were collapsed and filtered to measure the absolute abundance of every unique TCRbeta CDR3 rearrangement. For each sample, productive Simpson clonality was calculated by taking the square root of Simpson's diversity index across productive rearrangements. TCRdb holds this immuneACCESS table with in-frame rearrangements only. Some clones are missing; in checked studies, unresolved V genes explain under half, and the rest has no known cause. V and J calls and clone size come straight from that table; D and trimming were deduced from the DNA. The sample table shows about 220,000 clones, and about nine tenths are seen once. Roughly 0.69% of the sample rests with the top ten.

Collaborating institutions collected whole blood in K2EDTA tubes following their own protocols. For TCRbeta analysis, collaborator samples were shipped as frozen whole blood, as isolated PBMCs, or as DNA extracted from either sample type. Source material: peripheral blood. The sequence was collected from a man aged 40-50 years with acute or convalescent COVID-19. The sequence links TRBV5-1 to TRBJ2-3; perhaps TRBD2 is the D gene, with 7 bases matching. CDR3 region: CASSAGANIADTQYF. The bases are TGCGCCAGCAGCGCGGGGGCGAATATAGCGGATACGCAGTATTTT.